The text below deals with one T cell receptor (beta chain). Single viable CD3+CD4+CD8-CD45RO+ cells were sorted as the memory CD4+ T cells. After thawing, CD4+ T cells were positively selected. The entry originates in a study of memory CD4+ T cells and cytomegalovirus serostatus. In the study overall: Of the healthy Belgian adults, several were CMV seropositive and 20 to 30 seronegative.

Trimming shortened V by 6 bases and J by 6 bases, and 10 bases separated the two germline ends. CDR1 is DFQATT and CDR2 is SNEGSKA in the germline V gene (reference sequence). The CDR3 contains 11 residues. Clones were sequenced by immunoSEQ multiplex PCR, and TCRdb holds only the in-frame ones, with some missing. The sample gives about 75,000 clones, approximately 78% of which show up once; just over 2.5% is in the top ten. The J gene is TRBJ2-3, the V gene TRBV20-1; D ambiguous. Material for sequencing was memory CD4+ T cells from blood. The clonotype was recovered from an adult in good health and CMV-seropositive. The CDR3, as DNA: TGCAGTGCCCCGAGTGGGGATACGCAGTATTTT. Its protein product is CSAPSGDTQYF.